Listed below are T cell receptor beta chains from one sample, sequenced in a study of OX40 agonist ivuxolimab in advanced cancers. Libraries were prepared by immunoSEQ multiplex PCR; TCRdb keeps only in-frame clonotypes and omits some of them. The profile shows tens of thousands of clones, around 86% of them singletons. The source was CD4+ or CD8+ T cells sorted from blood, collected in a trial of the OX40 agonist ivuxolimab. All receptors come from an adult with an advanced solid tumor such as melanoma, head and neck, liver or kidney cancer. Both conserved end residues are part of each CDR3. The D gene is left open where the match is weak.

CDR3nt	CDR3aa	d_gene	j_gene	v_gene
TGTGCCAGCAGCCTCCGGGGCGGTGGGAATCAGCCCCAGCATTTT	CASSLRGGGNQPQHF	-	TRBJ1-5	TRBV5-8
TGTGCCTGGAGTGTAAAGGCTAGCGGAAAAGAGACCCAGTACTTC	CAWSVKASGKETQYF	TRBD2	TRBJ2-5	TRBV30
TGCGCCAGCAGCATGGAGGGACGGAATGAGCAGTTCTTC	CASSMEGRNEQFF	-	TRBJ2-1	TRBV5-1
TGTGCCAGTAGTATAGATCTCGCAGGAATAGGACAGCCCCAGCATTTT	CASSIDLAGIGQPQHF	-	TRBJ1-5	TRBV19
TGCGCCAGCAGCCAAGATGACTACACCGGGGAGCTGTTTTTT	CASSQDDYTGELFF	-	TRBJ2-2	TRBV4-3
TGTGCCAGCAACCTGAGGGCTCACACTGAAGCTTTCTTT	CASNLRAHTEAFF	-	TRBJ1-1	TRBV28
TGTGCCAGCAGTGTTCAACGGGGGACAGATACGCAGTATTTT	CASSVQRGTDTQYF	-	TRBJ2-3	TRBV25-1
TGTGCCAGCAGCTTGAGCGGGGGTTCCTACGAGCAGTACTTC	CASSLSGGSYEQYF	TRBD2	TRBJ2-7	TRBV7-2
TGTGCCAGCAGTAGGACAGGGCCGACTGAAGCTTTCTTT	CASSRTGPTEAFF	TRBD1	TRBJ1-1	TRBV2
TGTGCCAGCAGCTTATTGGGGACAGGGGACACTGAAGCTTTCTTT	CASSLLGTGDTEAFF	TRBD1	TRBJ1-1	TRBV11-2
TGCGCCAGCAGCTTGGGTACGTTCCAAGAGACCCAGTACTTC	CASSLGTFQETQYF	-	TRBJ2-5	TRBV5-1
TGTGCCAGCAGTCGAGCGTCGTACCAAGAGACCCAGTACTTC	CASSRASYQETQYF	-	TRBJ2-5	TRBV2
TGTGCCAGCAGTCCGCCCCGGAACACCATATATTTT	CASSPPRNTIYF	-	TRBJ1-3	TRBV6-1
TGTGCCAGCAGCACCCGGACAGCGAACACCGGGGAGCTGTTTTTT	CASSTRTANTGELFF	-	TRBJ2-2	TRBV9
TGTGCCAGCGGCCGGGAGACCCAGTACTTC	CASGRETQYF	-	TRBJ2-5	TRBV6-5
TGTGCCTGGAGTGTGGCCCTCACAGATACGCAGTATTTT	CAWSVALTDTQYF	-	TRBJ2-3	TRBV30